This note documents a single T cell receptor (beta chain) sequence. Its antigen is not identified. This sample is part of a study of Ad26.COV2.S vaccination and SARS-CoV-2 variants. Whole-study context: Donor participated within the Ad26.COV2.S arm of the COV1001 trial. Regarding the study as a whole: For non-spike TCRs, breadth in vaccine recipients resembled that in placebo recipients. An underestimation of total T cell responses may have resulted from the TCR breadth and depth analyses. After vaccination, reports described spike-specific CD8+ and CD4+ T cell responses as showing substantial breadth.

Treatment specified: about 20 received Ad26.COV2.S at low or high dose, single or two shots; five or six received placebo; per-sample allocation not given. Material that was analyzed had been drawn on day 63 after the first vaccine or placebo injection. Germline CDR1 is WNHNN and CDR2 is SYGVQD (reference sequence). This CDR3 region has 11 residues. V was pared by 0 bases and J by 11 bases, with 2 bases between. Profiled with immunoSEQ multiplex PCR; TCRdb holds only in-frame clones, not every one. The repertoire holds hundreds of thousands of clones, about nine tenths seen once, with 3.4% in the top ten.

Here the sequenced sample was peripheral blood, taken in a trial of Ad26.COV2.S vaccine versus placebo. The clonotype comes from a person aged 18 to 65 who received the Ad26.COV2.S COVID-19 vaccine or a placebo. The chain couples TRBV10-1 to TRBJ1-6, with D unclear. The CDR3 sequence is CASSESTPLHF. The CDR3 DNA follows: TGCGCCAGCAGTGAGTCGACACCCCTCCACTTT.